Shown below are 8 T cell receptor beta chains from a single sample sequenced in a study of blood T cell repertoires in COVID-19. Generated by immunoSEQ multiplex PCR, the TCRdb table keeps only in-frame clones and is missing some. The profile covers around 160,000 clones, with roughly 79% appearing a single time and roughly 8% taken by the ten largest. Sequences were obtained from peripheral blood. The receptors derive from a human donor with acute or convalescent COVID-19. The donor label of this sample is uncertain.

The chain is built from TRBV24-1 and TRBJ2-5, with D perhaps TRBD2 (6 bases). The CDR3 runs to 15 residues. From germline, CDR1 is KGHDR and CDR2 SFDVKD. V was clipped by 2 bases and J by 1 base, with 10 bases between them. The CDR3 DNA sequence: TGTGCCACCAGTGATTCGACTAGGTCCCAAGAGACCCAGTACTTC. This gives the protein CATSDSTRSQETQYF.

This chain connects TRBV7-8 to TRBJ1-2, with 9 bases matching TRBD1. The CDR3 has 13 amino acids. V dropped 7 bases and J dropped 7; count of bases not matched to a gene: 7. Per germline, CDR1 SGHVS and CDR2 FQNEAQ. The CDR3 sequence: CASTTGGASGYTF. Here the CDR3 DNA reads TGTGCCAGCACCACAGGGGGCGCGAGTGGCTACACCTTC.

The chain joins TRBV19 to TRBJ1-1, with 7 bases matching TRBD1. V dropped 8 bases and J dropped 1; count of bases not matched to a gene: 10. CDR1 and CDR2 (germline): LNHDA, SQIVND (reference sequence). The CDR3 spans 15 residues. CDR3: CASVQGSPGNTEAFF. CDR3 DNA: TGTGCCAGTGTACAGGGGTCCCCAGGGAACACTGAAGCTTTCTTT.

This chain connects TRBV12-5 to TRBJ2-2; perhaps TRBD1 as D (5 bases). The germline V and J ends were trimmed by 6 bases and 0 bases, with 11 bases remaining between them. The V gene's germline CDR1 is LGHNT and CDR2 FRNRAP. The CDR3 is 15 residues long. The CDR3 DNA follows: TGTGCTAGTGGCTCAGGGTTTACGAACACCGGGGAGCTGTTTTTT. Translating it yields CASGSGFTNTGELFF.

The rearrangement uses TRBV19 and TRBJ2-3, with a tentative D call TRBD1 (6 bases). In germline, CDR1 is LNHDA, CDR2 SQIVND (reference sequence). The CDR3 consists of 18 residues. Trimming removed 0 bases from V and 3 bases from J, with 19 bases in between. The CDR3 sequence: CASSIDHLSLRGTDTQYF. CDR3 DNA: TGTGCCAGTAGTATAGATCACCTTTCCCTCAGGGGAACAGATACGCAGTATTTT.

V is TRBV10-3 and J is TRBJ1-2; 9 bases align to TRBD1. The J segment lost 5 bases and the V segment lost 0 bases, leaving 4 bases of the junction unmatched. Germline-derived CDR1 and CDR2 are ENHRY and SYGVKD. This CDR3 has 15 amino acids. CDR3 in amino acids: CAISESETGGYGYTF. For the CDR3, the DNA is TGTGCCATCAGTGAGTCGGAGACAGGGGGGTATGGCTACACCTTC.

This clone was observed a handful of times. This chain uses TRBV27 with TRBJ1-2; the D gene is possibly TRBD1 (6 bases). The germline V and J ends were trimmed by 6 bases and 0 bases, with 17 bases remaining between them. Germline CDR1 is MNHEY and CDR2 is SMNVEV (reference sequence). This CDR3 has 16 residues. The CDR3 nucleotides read TGTGCCAGCAGCTTGAAGGGGGGGCCTTCTAACTATGGCTACACCTTC. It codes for CASSLKGGPSNYGYTF.

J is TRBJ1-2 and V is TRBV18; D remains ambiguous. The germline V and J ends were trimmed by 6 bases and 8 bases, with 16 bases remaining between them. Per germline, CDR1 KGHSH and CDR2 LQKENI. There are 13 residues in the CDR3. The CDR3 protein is CASSPERLSGYTF. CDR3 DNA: TGTGCCAGCTCGCCTGAAAGACTCAGCGGCTACACCTTC.